Listed below are T cell receptor beta chains from one sample, sequenced in a study of cytomegalovirus exposure and HLA in healthy donors. Only in-frame clones appear in the TCRdb table, and some are missing; sequencing was by immunoSEQ multiplex PCR. There are some 60,000 clones in the sample, with under 7% held by the top ten. The sequenced sample was PBMCs. Receptor source: a man aged 25-45 years in good health and CMV-seropositive. Both conserved end residues are part of each CDR3. The D gene is left open where the match is weak.

D	V	J	DNA	CDR3
.	TRBV19	TRBJ2-5	TGTGCCAGTAGGGCGGTTGCCGGTAAAGAGACCCAGTACTTC	CASRAVAGKETQYF
TRBD1	TRBV6-5	TRBJ2-7	TGTGCCAGCAGTTCCGCCTCGGGACAGGGGGCGTACGAGCAGTACTTC	CASSSASGQGAYEQYF
.	TRBV4-1	TRBJ2-7	TGCGCCAGCAGCCAGGACCCTCGGGGATCCTACGAGCAGTACTTC	CASSQDPRGSYEQYF
.	TRBV7-7	TRBJ2-2	TGTGCTAGCAGCTTAGGAACCTACCCGAACACCGGGGAGCTGTTTTTT	CASSLGTYPNTGELFF
TRBD2	TRBV9	TRBJ2-1	TGTGCCAGCAGCCCAGGACTAGCGGGACGTCTGGGAGAGCAGTTCTTC	CASSPGLAGRLGEQFF
TRBD1	TRBV18	TRBJ1-2	TGTGCCAGCTCACCACGACAGGGTGATGGCTACACCTTC	CASSPRQGDGYTF
TRBD1	TRBV5-8	TRBJ1-5	TGTGCCAGCAGCCGACAGGGACATAGCAATCAGCCCCAGCATTTT	CASSRQGHSNQPQHF
.	TRBV4-2	TRBJ1-4	TGTGCCAGCAGGAACACGCTGCGAGCGGGAAATAATGAAAAACTGTTTTTT	CASRNTLRAGNNEKLFF
.	TRBV5-1	TRBJ1-2	TGCGCCAGCAGCTTGGTTTCCGTGGGCCTCGATGGCTACACCTTC	CASSLVSVGLDGYTF
.	TRBV6-5	TRBJ1-2	TGTGCCAGCAGTTACGCGGGTGGCTACACCTTC	CASSYAGGYTF
TRBD1	TRBV9	TRBJ1-6	TGTGCCAGCAGCGCGGACAGGGACGGGTCACCCCTCCACTTT	CASSADRDGSPLHF
TRBD1	TRBV13	TRBJ1-4	TGTGCCAGCAGCTTGAAGACCGGGACAGGGTATCAAGAAAAACTGTTTTTT	CASSLKTGTGYQEKLFF
.	TRBV30	TRBJ1-1	TGTGCCTGGAGATGGGGGCATGGCACTGAAGCTTTCTTT	CAWRWGHGTEAFF
TRBD1	TRBV5-4	TRBJ1-4	TGTGCCAGCAGCTTCAGGGGGCGTGATAATGAAAAACTGTTTTTT	CASSFRGRDNEKLFF
.	TRBV29-1	TRBJ2-7	TGCAGCGGGGGCTGGGGGGGCGCGAACCACGAGCAGTACTTC	CSGGWGGANHEQYF
TRBD1	TRBV7-2	TRBJ2-5	TGTGCCAGCACCCGATCAGGACAGGGTATGACCCAGTACTTC	CASTRSGQGMTQYF
.	TRBV10-1	TRBJ2-7	TGCGCCAGCAGTGAGTCGAACAGTAAAGACGAGCAGTACTTC	CASSESNSKDEQYF
.	TRBV5-1	TRBJ2-7	TGCGCCAGCAGCTTGAGAGTTCGATACGAGCAGTACTTC	CASSLRVRYEQYF
.	TRBV19	TRBJ1-5	TGTGCCAGTACTCCTAGAGGTAGGGGTCTCGGTCAGCCCCAGCATTTT	CASTPRGRGLGQPQHF
TRBD2	TRBV30	TRBJ2-7	TGTGCCGGGAGCCCTTCACTAGCGGGAGCCTACGAGCAGTACTTC	CAGSPSLAGAYEQYF
.	TRBV30	TRBJ2-2	TGTGCCTGGAGTAAGCCCCCTAGAGGCGGTACCACCGGGGAGCTGTTTTTT	CAWSKPPRGGTTGELFF
TRBD1	TRBV5-5	TRBJ1-6	TGTGCCAGCAGCTGGGGGACAGGGGATCTACAGTCACCCCTCCACTTT	CASSWGTGDLQSPLHF
TRBD2	TRBV11-2	TRBJ2-1	TGTGCCACCCTAGCGGGAGGTGATCCCTACAATGAGCAGTTCTTC	CATLAGGDPYNEQFF
.	TRBV6-1	TRBJ1-4	TGTGCCAGCAGTGAAGCGGGAGGAGGTGGGGGGGAAAAACTGTTTTTT	CASSEAGGGGGEKLFF
.	TRBV2	TRBJ1-5	TGTGCCAGCAGTGAAGTGGGGCGGTATCAGCCCCAGCATTTT	CASSEVGRYQPQHF
TRBD2	TRBV4-2	TRBJ2-3	TGTGCCAGCAGCCAAGAGGGGACTAGCGGGGCAGATACGCAGTATTTT	CASSQEGTSGADTQYF
TRBD1	TRBV19	TRBJ2-2	TGTGCCAGCGAAAACAGGGGCACCGGGGAGCTGTTTTTT	CASENRGTGELFF
.	TRBV10-3	TRBJ1-3	TGTGCCATCAGTGAGAGCAGGGGCCAGCTCTCGAGCTCTGGAAACACCATATATTTT	CAISESRGQLSSSGNTIYF
.	TRBV18	TRBJ2-3	TGTGCCAGCTCACCACCAAAGGAGGTCCATCGGGGCACAGATACGCAGTATTTT	CASSPPKEVHRGTDTQYF
TRBD1	TRBV4-2	TRBJ2-6	TGTGCCAGCAGCCAAGAACAGGGGGTTGGGGCCAACGTCCTGACTTTC	CASSQEQGVGANVLTF
.	TRBV6-5	TRBJ2-1	TGTGCCAGCAGTCCGAGCCTCTCCTTCGACAATGAGCAGTTCTTC	CASSPSLSFDNEQFF
.	TRBV9	TRBJ1-2	TGTGCCAGCAGCGCAGGGGCTAACTATGGCTACACCTTC	CASSAGANYGYTF
.	TRBV5-1	TRBJ2-7	TGCGCCAGCAGCTTAGTGACAGCTAGTTACGAGCAGTACTTC	CASSLVTASYEQYF
.	TRBV19	TRBJ1-5	TGTGCCAGTAGTAGCAGGGCGGATCAGCCCCAGCATTTT	CASSSRADQPQHF
.	TRBV4-1	TRBJ2-5	TGCGCCAGCAGTCAAGACGGGACCAGGGGTGAGACCCAGTACTTC	CASSQDGTRGETQYF
.	TRBV7-8	TRBJ2-5	TGTGCCAGCAGCAGAACTAGGGTCCAAGAGACCCAGTACTTC	CASSRTRVQETQYF
TRBD2	TRBV5-1	TRBJ2-1	TGCGCCAGCAGCCCTCGGACTAGCGGGAGAGGGGAGCAGTTCTTC	CASSPRTSGRGEQFF
.	TRBV5-5	TRBJ1-4	TGTGCCAGCGCCCCCCACAGCGGGGCGCAGGGTAATGAAAAACTGTTTTTT	CASAPHSGAQGNEKLFF
.	TRBV30	TRBJ1-3	TGTGCCTGGAGTACTTGGAGCGACTCTGGAAACACCATATATTTT	CAWSTWSDSGNTIYF
.	TRBV23-1	TRBJ1-1	TGCGCCAGCAGTCAACCCACAGACAACACTGAAGCTTTCTTT	CASSQPTDNTEAFF
TRBD1	TRBV9	TRBJ1-2	TGTGCCAGCAGCGCCTGGGACAGCGGCTATGGCTACACCTTC	CASSAWDSGYGYTF
TRBD2	TRBV4-1	TRBJ2-7	TGCGCCAGCAGCCAAGGGGCGGGAGCCACCTACGAGCAGTACTTC	CASSQGAGATYEQYF
.	TRBV19	TRBJ1-1	TGTGCCAGTAGTGGGCCCGGGACAATGAACACTGAAGCTTTCTTT	CASSGPGTMNTEAFF
.	TRBV4-1	TRBJ2-1	TGCGCCAGCAGCCCGACAGCTTACAATGAGCAGTTCTTC	CASSPTAYNEQFF
.	TRBV6-1	TRBJ1-5	TGTGCCAGCAGTGATTTTGGGGCAGGTCAGCCCCAGCATTTT	CASSDFGAGQPQHF
.	TRBV6-5	TRBJ1-5	TGTGCCAGCACCACCCCCCCAGGTCTCAATCAGCCCCAGCATTTT	CASTTPPGLNQPQHF
.	TRBV6-1	TRBJ2-7	TGTGCCAGCAGTGAAGCGGACAGCTCCTACGAGCAGTACTTC	CASSEADSSYEQYF
.	TRBV15	TRBJ1-4	TGTGCCACCAGCAGTGGACAGCGATATAATGAAAAACTGTTTTTT	CATSSGQRYNEKLFF
.	TRBV4-2	TRBJ2-7	TGTGCCAGCAGCCAAGTCGATGGGGGCGCCTACGAGCAGTACTTC	CASSQVDGGAYEQYF
TRBD1	TRBV30	TRBJ1-4	TGTGCCTGGAACGAGGGGACAGGGCACGAAAAACTGTTTTTT	CAWNEGTGHEKLFF
TRBD1	TRBV10-3	TRBJ1-1	TGTGCCATCAGCGCCGGGACAGCCAACACTGAAGCTTTCTTT	CAISAGTANTEAFF
.	TRBV6-1	TRBJ1-1	TGTGCCAGCAGTGAAGCTCCAGGTGATGAAGCTTTCTTT	CASSEAPGDEAFF
.	TRBV30	TRBJ2-5	TGTGCCTGGAGTCTCGGGAGCATGGGAGAGACCCAGTACTTC	CAWSLGSMGETQYF
.	TRBV10-3	TRBJ1-2	TGTGCCATCAAAGGGGGGGATAACTATGGCTACACCTTC	CAIKGGDNYGYTF